Presented here are 5 T cell receptor beta chains from one specimen sequenced in a study of shared clonotypes between healthy human individuals. Only in-frame clones appear in the TCRdb table, and some are missing; sequencing was by immunoSEQ multiplex PCR. The sample has 650,000 to 700,000 clones, 90% seen once; the top ten hold 30% to 40%. The sample consisted of memory CD8+ T cells from PBMCs. As to subset: CD45RO+ cells pooled with CCR7-negative TemRA cells. These receptors were obtained from a man younger than 35 in good health. Some clones in this sample may be carry-over from other donors' samples.

This rearrangement joins TRBV14 to TRBJ2-7; TRBD1 or TRBD2 may be the D gene (6 bases each). The CDR3 is 16 amino acids. Trimming stripped 4 bases from V and 3 bases from J, with 19 bases between. Germline V lookup: CDR1 SGHDN, CDR2 FVKESK. The CDR3 DNA reads as TGTGCCAGCAGCCCCCTCGCGGGACACCATAACTACGAGCAGTACTTC. Amino acids: CASSPLAGHHNYEQYF.

The chain combines TRBV21-1 with TRBJ1-2. TRBV21-1 is listed as a pseudogene. CDR3 length equals 14 residues. The CDR3 coding sequence is TGTGCCAGCAGCGCTGGGTTCCGGGGGGAAGGCTACACCTTC. This codes for CASSAGFRGEGYTF.

V gene TRBV6-1 combines with J gene TRBJ2-7, with a weak D call TRBD2 (7 bases). The CDR3 contains 16 residues. The V and J ends lost 2 bases and 1 base respectively, with 15 bases between them. The V gene's germline CDR1 is MNHNS and CDR2 SASEGT. The CDR3 DNA reads as TGTGCCAGCAGTGAATGGCACAGGGAGGGTTCCTACGAGCAGTACTTC. This gives the protein CASSEWHREGSYEQYF.

V is TRBV6-5 and J is TRBJ2-7, with D perhaps TRBD2 (6 bases). The CDR3 length is 14 residues. V dropped 2 bases and J dropped 2 bases, with 10 bases sitting between them. The germline CDR1 and CDR2 sequences are MNHEY and SVGAGI. CDR3 bases: TGTGCCAGCAGTTACACGGGAGACCCCTACGAGCAGTACTTC. Amino acids: CASSYTGDPYEQYF.

This chain links TRBV4-3 with TRBJ2-1; 9 nucleotides agree with TRBD1. The CDR3 contains 16 residues. The germline V gene encodes CDR1 LGHNA and CDR2 YSLEER. The junction had 5 bases not matched to a gene; V was cut back by 2 bases and J by 3 bases. CDR3 DNA: TGCGCCAGCAGCCAATCCCGGGACAGGGTCTACAATGAGCAGTTCTTC. It is translated as CASSQSRDRVYNEQFF.